This is a list of T cell receptor beta chains from one sample in a study of OX40 agonist ivuxolimab in advanced cancers. Data came from immunoSEQ multiplex PCR; TCRdb stores just in-frame clones and leaves some out. The table includes about 100,000 clones, approximately 90% detected once. The material was CD4+ or CD8+ T cells sorted from blood, obtained in a trial of the OX40 agonist ivuxolimab. These receptors were obtained from an adult with an advanced solid tumor such as melanoma, head and neck, liver or kidney cancer. Each CDR3 is given with its conserved first and last residue. The D gene is left open where the match is weak. Size is stated for part of the rows, as once, few or many counts, or as a class when the clone is expanded.

j_call | clone_size | v_call | d_call | cdr3_nt | cdr3_aa
TRBJ2-5 | - | TRBV6-6 | - | TGTGCCAGCAGGTCCCTGGAGACCCAGTACTTC | CASRSLETQYF
TRBJ2-7 | few | TRBV18 | TRBD1 | TGTGCCAGCTCACCATCGGTCCCGGGACAGGGCTACGAGCAGTACTTC | CASSPSVPGQGYEQYF
TRBJ2-7 | - | TRBV21-1 | - | TGTGCCAGCAGCCCCATCCCCTACGAGCAGTACTTC | CASSPIPYEQYF
TRBJ2-5 | - | TRBV2 | TRBD2 | TGTGCCAGCAGTGGGCGACTAGCGGGAGTTGGTGAGCAGTACTTC | CASSGRLAGVGEQYF
TRBJ2-1 | - | TRBV5-1 | - | TGCGCCAGCAGCTTTCCCGGGACGGGGAATGAGCAGTTCTTC | CASSFPGTGNEQFF
TRBJ2-7 | - | TRBV18 | TRBD1 | TGTGCCAGCTCACGATCCGGACAGGGATCAACCGAGCAGTACTTC | CASSRSGQGSTEQYF
TRBJ2-5 | - | TRBV29-1 | - | TGCAGCGTGCGGGACAGCGGACAAGAGACCCAGTACTTC | CSVRDSGQETQYF
TRBJ1-3 | - | TRBV4-3 | - | TGCGCCAGCAGCCAAGGCGTAGGGAGCACTCATGGAAACACCATATATTTT | CASSQGVGSTHGNTIYF
TRBJ2-6 | - | TRBV7-2 | - | TGTGCCAGCAGCTCTGACGTGACAGCGATCCTCTCTGGGGCCAACGTCCTGACTTTC | CASSSDVTAILSGANVLTF
TRBJ2-1 | - | TRBV6-1 | - | TGTGCCAGCAGTACGAGGACGGGGGTGGATGAGCAGTTCTTC | CASSTRTGVDEQFF
TRBJ2-1 | few | TRBV7-2 | TRBD2 | TGTGCCAGCAGCTCACCGGGACTAGCGGGGGGTGAGCAGTTCTTC | CASSSPGLAGGEQFF
TRBJ2-3 | once | TRBV9 | - | TGTGCCAGCAGCAAAACCCCCCGTGGCGGGACTGGTGCAGATACGCAGTATTTT | CASSKTPRGGTGADTQYF
TRBJ1-4 | - | TRBV29-1 | - | TGCAGCGTTGGGCCGGGACCCGCGGCTAATGAAAAACTGTTTTTT | CSVGPGPAANEKLFF
TRBJ2-7 | few | TRBV5-4 | - | TGTGCCAGCAGTCCTGGTATATTGCGGGATATAGGCGAGCAGTACTTC | CASSPGILRDIGEQYF
TRBJ2-1 | - | TRBV19 | TRBD2 | TGTGCCAGTAGTAGCAGCGGGAGGACTCTGGAGCAGTTCTTC | CASSSSGRTLEQFF
TRBJ1-3 | - | TRBV2 | - | TGTGCCAGCAGTGAGACGGGGAGGTCTGGAAACACCATATATTTT | CASSETGRSGNTIYF
TRBJ2-2 | - | TRBV6-5 | TRBD2 | TGTGCCAGCAGAGGACTAGCGCACACCGGGGAGCTGTTTTTT | CASRGLAHTGELFF
TRBJ2-7 | - | TRBV7-2 | TRBD2 | TGTGCCAGCAGCTTAGAGGGCGGGAGGGCCCTCGAGCAGTACTTC | CASSLEGGRALEQYF
TRBJ2-7 | - | TRBV9 | TRBD1 | TGTGCCAGCAGCGTGACAGGGACGTCCTACGAGCAGTACTTC | CASSVTGTSYEQYF
TRBJ1-2 | - | TRBV19 | - | TGTGCCAGTAGTACTTCAGCAAGGATGCACTATGGCTACACCTTC | CASSTSARMHYGYTF
TRBJ2-2 | - | TRBV19 | - | TGTGCCAGTAGTCTCATGGAGACCGGGGAGCTGTTTTTT | CASSLMETGELFF
TRBJ2-2 | - | TRBV5-8 | TRBD2 | TGTGCCAGCAGCTTGATACTAGCGGGAGCGGCCGGGGAGCTGTTTTTT | CASSLILAGAAGELFF
TRBJ2-6 | once | TRBV29-1 | - | TGCAGCGTTGATGTGGGATCTGGGGCCAACGTCCTGACTTTC | CSVDVGSGANVLTF
TRBJ2-3 | - | TRBV29-1 | - | TGCAGCGTTAAGAACACGGAACACACAGATACGCAGTATTTT | CSVKNTEHTDTQYF